This entry lists 25 T cell receptor beta chains sequenced from one sample in a study of T cells in Graves' hyperthyroidism and ophthalmopathy. Authors of the study amplified TCR beta CDR3 regions from RNA transcripts. A set of HTBI primers served as the primers for a first-round RT-PCR of the TCR CDR3. TCRdb independently ran MiXCR on the multiplex PCR reads; one entry per CDR3 protein. Seen here are a few hundred thousand distinct CDR3 sequences, 13% to 15% observed once, and the top ten hold about 18%. Sample: blood. These receptors all stem from a woman aged 25 to 45 with Graves' ophthalmopathy.

This clonotype appeared many times. The chain uses TRBV2 and TRBJ2-7; tentatively, D is TRBD1 (6 bases). Germline V gives CDR1 SNHLY, CDR2 FYNNEI. Trimming left V 0 bases short and J 3 bases short, with 15 bases between. The CDR3 length is 16 residues. The DNA for the CDR3 is TGTGCCAGCAGTGAAGCGCGGTTACAGGGTAACTACGAGCAGTACTTC. It encodes CASSEARLQGNYEQYF. Using reference TRBV2 and TRBJ2-7 for the parts outside the CDR3, the full variable domain is EPEVTQTPSHQVTQMGQEVILRCVPISNHLYFYWYRQILGQKVEFLVSFYNNEISEKSEIFDDQFSVERPDGSNFTLKIRSTKLEDSAMYFCASSEARLQGNYEQYFGPGTRLTVT.

In its sample, this clonotype was seen many times. The rearrangement uses TRBV7-8 and TRBJ2-7; D possibly corresponds to TRBD1 (6 bases). This CDR3 contains 16 residues. V was clipped by 2 bases and J by 6 bases, with 20 bases between them. CDR1 is SGHVS and CDR2 is FQNEAQ in the germline V gene. Here the CDR3 reads CASSLREPDRGTEQYF. The DNA of the CDR3 is TGTGCCAGCAGCTTAAGGGAACCGGACAGAGGAACCGAGCAGTACTTC.

This clonotype was counted ten times or more. The chain couples TRBV30 to TRBJ2-5, with 11 bases aligning to TRBD1. The ends lost 0 bases at V and 3 bases at J; junction bases unmatched: 6. CDR1 is GTSNPN and CDR2 is SVGIG in the germline V gene (reference sequence). The CDR3 contains 16 residues. The CDR3 region is CAWSVARDRGKETQYF. The CDR3 DNA follows: TGTGCCTGGAGTGTAGCTCGGGACAGGGGGAAAGAGACCCAGTACTTC. The entire variable domain, with the rest obtained from reference TRBV30 and TRBJ2-5, is as follows: SQTIHQWPATLVQPVGSPLSLECTVEGTSNPNLYWYRQAAGRGLQLLFYSVGIGQISSEVPQNLSASRPQDRQFILSSKKLLLSDSGFYLCAWSVARDRGKETQYFGPGTRLLVL.

This clonotype showed up many times. The chain couples TRBV20-1 to TRBJ2-1; 7 nucleotides agree with TRBD2. V lost 2 bases and J lost 3; bases outside the gene matches: 7. The length of the CDR3 is 15 residues. Germline loops: CDR1 DFQATT, CDR2 SNEGSKA (reference sequence). The CDR3 DNA is TGCAGTGCTAGATCCCGGGGGGATTTCTACAATGAGCAGTTCTTC. Protein sequence: CSARSRGDFYNEQFF.

This chain joins TRBV20-1 and TRBJ2-5; TRBD1 matches at 12 bases. V trimming: 7 bases; J trimming: 5 bases; junction bases outside the gene matches: 5. CDR1 is DFQATT and CDR2 is SNEGSKA in the germline V gene (reference sequence). This CDR3 has 13 residues. CDR3 protein: CSVAGTGGETQYF. The CDR3 DNA sequence: TGCAGTGTCGCCGGGACAGGGGGCGAGACCCAGTACTTC.

This clonotype was seen ten or more times. The chain uses TRBV7-2 and TRBJ2-1; D possibly corresponds to TRBD2 (5 bases). The CDR3 runs to 17 residues. Germline loops: CDR1 SGHTA, CDR2 FQGNSA. V gave up 5 bases and J gave up 0 bases, with 17 bases separating them. CDR3 DNA sequence: TGTGCCAGCAGCGTGGCCCCCAGCGGTAGCTCCTACAATGAGCAGTTCTTC. Translation: CASSVAPSGSSYNEQFF. Full variable domain (remainder filled in from reference TRBV7-2 and TRBJ2-1): GAGVSQSPSNKVTEKGKDVELRCDPISGHTALYWYRQSLGQGLEFLIYFQGNSAPDKSGLPSDRFSAERTGGSVSTLTIQRTQQEDSAVYLCASSVAPSGSSYNEQFFGPGTRLTVL.

In the case of this clonotype: The junction departs from germline at one end; a sequencing error may be responsible. J is TRBJ1-2 and V is TRBV9; 10 bases agree with TRBD1. CDR1 and CDR2 (germline): SGDLS, YYNGEE. The length of the CDR3 is 19 residues. The CDR3 here is CASSAGDRGRIYGDYGFTF. DNA for the CDR3: TGTGCCAGCAGCGCCGGGGACAGGGGAAGAATTTACGGCGACTATGGCTTCACCTTC.

This clonotype was seen ten or more times. The chain employs TRBV12-3 or TRBV12-4 and TRBJ1-4; D is unresolved. The CDR3 sequence is 13 residues long. Trimming shortened V by 1 base and J by 7 bases, and 7 bases separated the two germline ends. In DNA form, the CDR3 reads TGTGCCAGCAGTTTAGGCCCGTTTGAAAAACTGTTTTTT. Translation: CASSLGPFEKLFF.

As for this clonotype: This clone may be a read error of a much larger clone one base away. The chain links TRBV27 to TRBJ2-3; 7 bases match TRBD2. The CDR3 runs to 17 residues. Looked up from germline, CDR1 is MNHEY and CDR2 is SMNVEV (reference sequence). The trim removed 5 bases at V and 2 bases at J, leaving 13 bases unmatched. CDR3 loop: CASSVGGLVRSTDTQYF. The CDR3 coding sequence is TGTGCCAGCAGTGTAGGAGGACTAGTGCGCTCCACAGATACGCAGTATTTT.

This clonotype came up many times. This chain links TRBV10-1 with TRBJ1-4; no clear D gene. The germline CDR1 and CDR2 sequences are WNHNN and SYGVQD (reference sequence). The CDR3 is made up of 15 amino acids. The ends were cut back, 2 bases at V and 3 bases at J, with 10 bases in the middle. The CDR3 nucleotides read TGCGCCAGCAGTGAGGCCGGGGAGGCTAATGAAAAACTGTTTTTT. This gives the protein CASSEAGEANEKLFF.

This clonotype appeared many times. The rearrangement uses TRBV27 and TRBJ1-5; D is ambiguous. The CDR3 has 15 amino acids. V was cut by 0 bases and J by 4 bases, with 10 bases left in between. Germline V gene data show CDR1 as MNHEY and CDR2 as SMNVEV (reference sequence). CDR3 sequence: CASSLSPGWNQPQHF. The CDR3 DNA reads as TGTGCCAGCAGTTTATCACCAGGCTGGAATCAGCCCCAGCATTTT.

This clonotype was observed at least ten times. The genes are TRBV20-1 and TRBJ2-3; no clear D. The CDR3 is 13 residues long. The V and J ends lost 6 bases and 4 bases respectively, with 14 bases between them. Germline V gene sequence: CDR1 DFQATT, CDR2 SNEGSKA (reference sequence). The CDR3 spells CSAAEDRADTQYF. The CDR3 DNA follows: TGCAGTGCAGCCGAGGACCGGGCAGATACGCAGTATTTT.

This clonotype was seen at least ten times. The rearrangement links TRBV6-1 to TRBJ1-2; D unclear. Germline V lookup: CDR1 MNHNS, CDR2 SASEGT. Between the trimmed V and J ends, which lost 3 bases and 4 bases, there was a span of 15 bases. CDR3 length: 15 amino acids. The CDR3 region has the DNA TGTGCCAGCAGTGACGAAAGGATAATAGCCTATGGCTACACCTTC. Its protein product is CASSDERIIAYGYTF.

This clonotype was counted only a few times. The chain carries TRBV7-2 and TRBJ1-2, with 7 bases matching TRBD1. Germline lookup yields CDR1 SGHTA and CDR2 FQGNSA. With 5 bases clipped from V and 7 bases from J, the junction kept 13 bases outside the gene matches. This CDR3 has 15 residues. As DNA, the CDR3 is TGTGCCAGCAGCGAAAAGCACGGGACAGCGAGTGGCTACACCTTC. Its protein product is CASSEKHGTASGYTF. The variable domain in full, completed from reference TRBV7-2 and TRBJ1-2, reads GAGVSQSPSNKVTEKGKDVELRCDPISGHTALYWYRQSLGQGLEFLIYFQGNSAPDKSGLPSDRFSAERTGGSVSTLTIQRTQQEDSAVYLCASSEKHGTASGYTFGSGTRLTVV.

This clonotype occurred many times. This chain joins TRBV3-1 and TRBJ1-5; 9 bases align to TRBD1. The J segment lost 0 bases and the V segment lost 6 bases, leaving 12 bases of the junction unmatched. This CDR3 region has 18 residues. Germline values: CDR1 LGHDT, CDR2 YNNKEL (reference sequence). The CDR3: CASSSGTGFLDSNQPQHF. CDR3 DNA sequence: TGTGCCAGCAGTTCCGGGACAGGGTTTCTCGATAGCAATCAGCCCCAGCATTTT.

In this sample, this clonotype turned up many times. V gene TRBV6-1 combines with J gene TRBJ1-5; no clear D gene. Per germline, CDR1 MNHNS and CDR2 SASEGT. The CDR3 sequence is 14 residues long. Trimming removed 7 bases from V and 2 bases from J, with 12 bases in between. CDR3 region: CASTPHFGNQPQHF. DNA for the CDR3: TGTGCCAGCACCCCCCATTTTGGCAATCAGCCCCAGCATTTT.

The table lists this clonotype with many counts. The chain employs TRBV20-1 and TRBJ2-3; D gene unclear. The CDR3 is 15 amino acids. Germline CDR1 is DFQATT and CDR2 is SNEGSKA (reference sequence). V lost 3 bases, J lost 2 bases, and 15 bases lay in between. CDR3 DNA sequence: TGCAGTGCTAGGGTGGGCGCTTCGATCACAGATACGCAGTATTTT. It is translated as CSARVGASITDTQYF.

This clonotype was seen ten or more times. The gene calls are TRBV2 and TRBJ1-4; TRBD1 might be the D (5 bases). Germline CDR1 is SNHLY and CDR2 is FYNNEI. CDR3 length: 12 amino acids. V was clipped by 6 bases and J by 8 bases, with 10 bases between them. The CDR3 DNA is TGTGCCAGCAGGGACCGGGGGGAAAAACTGTTTTTT. This codes for CASRDRGEKLFF.

This clonotype has a count of ten or more. The chain combines TRBV6-5 with TRBJ2-3; 9 bases map to TRBD2. The CDR3 runs to 17 residues. The J segment lost 0 bases and the V segment lost 2 bases, leaving 6 bases of the junction unmatched. The germline CDR1 and CDR2 sequences are MNHEY and SVGAGI. CDR3 DNA: TGTGCCAGCAGTTACGCTAGCGGGGTCTCTAGCACAGATACGCAGTATTTT. It translates to CASSYASGVSSTDTQYF.

This clonotype has at least ten counts. The rearrangement uses TRBV27 and TRBJ2-3; D gene unclear. The CDR3 has 14 amino acids. The germline V gene has CDR1 MNHEY and CDR2 SMNVEV (reference sequence). V was clipped by 3 bases and J by 2 bases, with 9 bases between them. The CDR3 sequence is CASSFGLFTDTQYF. The CDR3 coding sequence is TGTGCCAGCAGTTTTGGGCTTTTCACAGATACGCAGTATTTT.

The genes are TRBV3-1 and TRBJ2-5, with D possibly called TRBD1 or TRBD2 (5 bases each). This CDR3 has 18 amino acids. The germline gives CDR1 LGHDT, CDR2 YNNKEL (reference sequence). The germline V and J ends were trimmed by 4 bases and 2 bases, with 23 bases remaining between them. In DNA form, the CDR3 reads TGTGCCAGCAGCCCGGACTCCCGGGACCACTTCCTACAAGAGACCCAGTACTTC. This translates into CASSPDSRDHFLQETQYF.

This clonotype showed up many times. The chain joins TRBV6-1 to TRBJ2-3; the D call may be TRBD1 or TRBD2 (6 bases each). Germline V gene sequence: CDR1 MNHNS, CDR2 SASEGT. V lost 5 bases and J lost 5, with 23 bases in between. CDR3 size: 17 residues. Here the CDR3 DNA reads TGTGCCAGCAGTTGGTGGGGGCGGGGAGAGGATGGAGATACGCAGTATTTT. Protein product: CASSWWGRGEDGDTQYF.

This clonotype was recorded many times. V and J are TRBV7-2 and TRBJ1-5; D is unresolved. The V gene lost 5 bases and the J gene lost 0 bases, with 17 bases spanning the gap. The CDR3 is made up of 17 amino acids. Per germline, CDR1 SGHTA and CDR2 FQGNSA. The CDR3 loop reads CASSLRVGSPSNQPQHF. The CDR3 nucleotides are TGTGCCAGCAGCCTTCGTGTGGGATCGCCTAGCAATCAGCCCCAGCATTTT.

This clonotype appeared many times. This chain links TRBV7-9 with TRBJ1-1; 7 nucleotides line up with TRBD1. The V gene end was trimmed by 7 bases and the J gene end by 5 bases; junction bases not matched to a gene: 10. This CDR3 region has 14 residues. Germline loops: CDR1 SEHNR, CDR2 FQNEAQ (reference sequence). CDR3 amino acids: CASTTEGAGTEAFF. As DNA, the CDR3 is TGTGCCAGCACCACGGAGGGGGCAGGGACTGAAGCTTTCTTT.

The sample holds a few counts of this clonotype. The rearrangement joins TRBV19 to TRBJ1-1; 9 positions agree with TRBD1. V shed 0 bases and J 5 bases; nucleotides not matched to a gene: 10. Germline V gives CDR1 LNHDA, CDR2 SQIVND (reference sequence). This CDR3 comprises 17 residues. The CDR3 region is CASSIDRRHRGRTEAFF. The CDR3 coding sequence is TGTGCCAGTAGTATAGATCGACGTCACAGGGGGCGAACTGAAGCTTTCTTT.